This paragraph reports one T cell receptor (beta chain). This entry comes from a study of blood T cell repertoires in COVID-19. Study in general: The United States, Italy and Spain provided the acute and convalescent COVID-19 samples.

The CDR3 runs 13 residues. V lost 3 bases, J lost 13 bases, and 18 bases lay in between. The assay was immunoSEQ multiplex PCR, and TCRdb's table has in-frame clones only and misses some. The sample yields 39,000 or so clones, around 82% seen once. The specimen sequenced was peripheral blood. The receptor was isolated from a woman at least 80 years old with active or convalescent COVID-19. The chain uses TRBV12-3 or TRBV12-4 and TRBJ1-1; tentatively, D is TRBD1 (5 bases). In nucleotides, the CDR3 is TGTGCCAGCAGTTTTAACGGGGGGATAGAGGTTTTCTTT. This codes for CASSFNGGIEVFF.